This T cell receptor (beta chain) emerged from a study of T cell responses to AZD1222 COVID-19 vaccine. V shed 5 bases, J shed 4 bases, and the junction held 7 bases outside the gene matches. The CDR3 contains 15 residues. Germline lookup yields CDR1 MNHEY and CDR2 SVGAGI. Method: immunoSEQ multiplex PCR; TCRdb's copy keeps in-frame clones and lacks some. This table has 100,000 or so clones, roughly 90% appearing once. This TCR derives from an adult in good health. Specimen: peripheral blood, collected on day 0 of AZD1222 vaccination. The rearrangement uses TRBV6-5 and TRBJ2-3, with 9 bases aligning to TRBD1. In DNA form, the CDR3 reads TGTGCCAGCAGTCCTACCCGGGACAGGGCAGATACGCAGTATTTT. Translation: CASSPTRDRADTQYF.